This T cell receptor (beta chain) was sequenced in a study of blood T cell repertoires in COVID-19. Whole-study context: Collection of acute and convalescent COVID-19 samples took place in the United States, Italy and Spain. The cDNA or gDNA used as material had been derived from T cells, B-cell-depleted T cells, or PBMCs.

Per the authors' pipeline: Reference gene primer amplification gave estimated nucleated cell counts. Profiling relied on immunoSEQ multiplex PCR, and the TCRdb table lists in-frame clones only, not all of them. D and trimming were read from the DNA, whereas the V and J calls and clone size are those reported in that table. The sample carries 150,000 to 200,000 clones, around 86% recorded once. V was clipped by 5 bases and J by 6 bases, with 16 bases between them. The CDR3 runs to 14 residues. Germline V gives CDR1 LNHDA, CDR2 SQIVND (reference sequence). The clonotype originates from an older man with acute or convalescent COVID-19. The specimen was peripheral blood. This chain connects TRBV19 to TRBJ1-2, with unresolved D. This chain's CDR3 is CASSPQLSGHGYTF. CDR3 sequence (DNA): TGTGCCAGTAGTCCCCAGTTAAGCGGACATGGCTACACCTTC. Supplemented by reference TRBV19 and TRBJ1-2, the full variable domain reads DGGITQSPKYLFRKEGQNVTLSCEQNLNHDAMYWYRQDPGQGLRLIYYSQIVNDFQKGDIAEGYSVSREKKESFPLTVTSAQKNPTAFYLCASSPQLSGHGYTFGSGTRLTVV.